The 28 T cell receptor beta chains in this list originate from one sample, sequenced in a study of T cells in Graves' hyperthyroidism and ophthalmopathy. Amplified TCR beta CDR3 regions came from RNA transcripts. First-round RT-PCR targeting the TCR CDR3 was performed with the HTBI primer set. One entry per CDR3 protein results from TCRdb running MiXCR on the multiplex PCR reads. The table shows fewer than 900,000 distinct CDR3 sequences, with roughly 17% occurring only once. Sequencing was performed on blood. Every receptor here comes from a man aged 18 to 29 with Graves' hyperthyroidism.

DNA for the CDR3: TGCGCCAGCAGCCAAGAAATGACCCAAAACAATGAGCAGTTCTTC. It codes for CASSQEMTQNNEQFF. The gene calls are TRBV4-3 and TRBJ2-1; D is uncertain. Germline values: CDR1 LGHNA, CDR2 YSLEER. The CDR3 sequence is 15 residues long. V was cut by 0 bases and J by 5 bases, with 11 bases left in between.

This clonotype was seen repeatedly, ten times or more. V and J are TRBV6-1 and TRBJ2-5; 9 positions agree with TRBD1. CDR1 is MNHNS and CDR2 is SASEGT in the germline V gene. The CDR3 consists of 15 residues. The J segment lost 1 base and the V segment lost 7 bases, leaving 7 bases of the junction unmatched. This chain's CDR3 is CASKVQGALQETQYF. The CDR3 DNA follows: TGTGCCAGCAAAGTACAGGGGGCTCTCCAAGAGACCCAGTACTTC.

This clonotype was seen at least ten times. The gene calls are TRBV3-1 and TRBJ2-1; TRBD2 matches at 7 bases. The CDR3 loop spans 15 amino acids. Trimming at V came to 0 bases and at J to 4 bases, leaving 3 bases not matched to a gene. CDR1 is LGHDT, CDR2 YNNKEL, per germline (reference sequence). CDR3 DNA sequence: TGTGCCAGCAGCCAAGAGCGTAGCGGGTACAATGAGCAGTTCTTC. As protein: CASSQERSGYNEQFF.

This clonotype appeared many times. The V and J genes are TRBV20-1 and TRBJ1-2, with D perhaps TRBD1 (6 bases). The CDR3 covers 14 residues. From germline, CDR1 is DFQATT and CDR2 SNEGSKA (reference sequence). V was trimmed by 2 bases and J by 2 bases, leaving 12 bases between them. The CDR3 spells CSARSPDRNYGYTF. CDR3 coding DNA: TGCAGTGCTAGATCCCCTGACAGGAACTATGGCTACACCTTC.

This clonotype was detected a few times. V usage is TRBV5-1 and J usage is TRBJ2-1, with TRBD2 identical over 8 bases. Germline V gene sequence: CDR1 SGHRS, CDR2 YFSETQ. With V trimmed by 4 bases and J by 8 bases, 11 bases remained unmatched. The CDR3 contains 15 residues. CDR3 in amino acids: CASSPEAGEYYEQFF. The CDR3 DNA reads TGCGCCAGCAGCCCAGAAGCGGGAGAGTATTATGAGCAGTTCTTC.

This clonotype was counted ten times or more. The V gene is TRBV7-3, the J gene TRBJ2-7, with a weak D call TRBD1 (6 bases). The CDR3 extends over 14 amino acids. Looked up from germline, CDR1 is SGHTA and CDR2 is FQGTGA. V gave up 5 bases and J gave up 2 bases, with 13 bases separating them. The CDR3 loop reads CASSLQSGAYEQYF. The CDR3 nucleotides are TGTGCCAGCAGCCTCCAATCAGGGGCCTACGAGCAGTACTTC.

This clonotype was recorded many times. The gene calls are TRBV12-3 or TRBV12-4 and TRBJ2-5, with D perhaps TRBD2 (6 bases). The CDR3 runs to 13 residues. V was pared by 6 bases and J by 5 bases, with 13 bases between. For the CDR3, the DNA is TGTGCCAGCAGCTTTTCTGGGAGGGAGACCCAGTACTTC. It specifies CASSFSGRETQYF.

This clonotype came up a few times. The chain joins TRBV6-5 to TRBJ2-2; D remains unclear. The CDR3 has 15 residues. V gave up 0 bases and J gave up 8 bases, with 13 bases separating them. CDR1 is MNHEY and CDR2 is SVGAGI in the germline V gene. In DNA form, the CDR3 reads TGTGCCAGCAGTTACTCAGGGAAACTTCGGGGGGAGCTGTTTTTT. Translation gives CASSYSGKLRGELFF.

Points on this clonotype: A junction boundary mismatches the germline segment, possibly from a read error. The genes are TRBV6-1 and TRBJ2-2; 8 bases align to TRBD1. Germline V lookup: CDR1 MNHNS, CDR2 SASEGT. The length of the CDR3 is 16 residues. The CDR3 sequence: CASSSPRGRYTGELLF. The CDR3 DNA follows: TGTGCCAGCAGTAGCCCCAGGGGGCGTTATACCGGGGAGCTGCTTTTT.

This clonotype has only a few counts. V usage is TRBV19 and J usage is TRBJ1-4; D unresolved. Deletions cut 4 bases from V and 5 bases from J, with 8 bases between. Germline V gives CDR1 LNHDA, CDR2 SQIVND (reference sequence). This CDR3 has 13 residues. The CDR3 DNA reads as TGTGCCAGTAGTAACCGGCCCAATGAAAAACTGTTTTTT. Its protein is CASSNRPNEKLFF.

The rearrangement uses TRBV6-2 or TRBV6-3 and TRBJ2-2; TRBD2 matches at 12 bases. The CDR3 sequence is 16 residues long. The V gene end was trimmed by 0 bases and the J gene end by 7 bases; junction bases not matched to a gene: 3. CDR1 and CDR2 (germline): MNHEY, SVGEGT. The DNA for the CDR3 is TGTGCCAGCAGTTACTCGACTAGCGGGAGCGTCGGGGAGCTGTTTTTT. Translated, it gives CASSYSTSGSVGELFF.

J is TRBJ2-5 and V is TRBV25-1; D possibly corresponds to TRBD2 (5 bases). The CDR3 has 14 residues. Germline V gene lookup returns CDR1 MGHDK and CDR2 SYGVNS. Trimming took 4 bases from V and 5 from J, leaving 14 bases between them. DNA of the CDR3: TGTGCCAGCAGTGCCTTCGGGGTAGGGGAGACCCAGTACTTC. It specifies CASSAFGVGETQYF.

The CDR3 nucleotides read TGTGCCAGCAGCTTAGCGCCGGGACAGGGGGCCCATGAGCAGTTCTTC. Protein product: CASSLAPGQGAHEQFF. The chain employs TRBV7-9 and TRBJ2-1; the match to TRBD1 covers 12 bases. The CDR3 has 16 amino acids. V dropped 0 bases and J dropped 8; count of bases not matched to a gene: 5. Germline V gene data show CDR1 as SEHNR and CDR2 as FQNEAQ (reference sequence).

This clonotype was counted ten times or more. The chain recombines TRBV6-1 with TRBJ1-2, with D unresolved. Germline-derived CDR1 and CDR2 are MNHNS and SASEGT. This CDR3 is 12 amino acids long. V was clipped by 8 bases and J by 6 bases, with 13 bases between them. CDR3 nucleotides: TGTGCCAGCCGCCCATCGGGAGATGGCTACACCTTC. It yields the protein CASRPSGDGYTF.

As regards this clonotype: A much larger clonotype is one base distant, so this may be a read error. The J gene is TRBJ2-7, the V gene TRBV3-1; no firm D call. V lost 4 bases and J 7 bases, leaving 20 bases between the germline ends. This CDR3 is 15 amino acids long. Looked up from germline, CDR1 is LGHDT and CDR2 is YNNKEL (reference sequence). Here the CDR3 reads CASSLDTQVWWEQYF. CDR3 coding DNA: TGTGCCAGCAGCCTAGATACCCAGGTTTGGTGGGAGCAGTACTTC.

The V gene is TRBV2, the J gene TRBJ2-2, with TRBD2 identical over 10 bases. J gave up 7 bases and V 5 bases, and 10 bases lay outside the gene matches. This CDR3 is built from 16 residues. CDR1 SNHLY and CDR2 FYNNEI come from the germline V gene. The CDR3 region has the DNA TGTGCCAGCAGTCTCGGCGGGACTAGCGATAGCGGGGAGCTGTTTTTT. Translation: CASSLGGTSDSGELFF.

In this sample, this clonotype turned up many times. The genes are TRBV28 and TRBJ2-2, with 7 nucleotides matching TRBD2. CDR3 length: 15 residues. Trimming removed 3 bases from V and 0 bases from J; junction bases left unmatched: 1. The germline gives CDR1 MDHEN, CDR2 SYDVKM. For the CDR3, the DNA is TGTGCCAGCAGTTTTCTAGCGGCGAACACCGGGGAGCTGTTTTTT. Protein sequence: CASSFLAANTGELFF.

The V gene is TRBV6-9, the J gene TRBJ2-2; TRBD1 matches 7 bases. J lost 5 bases, V lost 3 bases, and 9 bases had no gene match. CDR1 and CDR2 (germline): MNHGY, SVAAGI. The CDR3 has 16 amino acids. For the CDR3, the DNA is TGTGCCAGCAGTTACTGGCAGGGGGACGGGACCGGGGAGCTGTTTTTT. It specifies CASSYWQGDGTGELFF.

In the case of this clonotype: A much larger clone differs from this one at a single base, so this may be a read error. The CDR3 nucleotides read TGTGCCAGCAGCTTTTCAGCGAGGTACGAGCAGTACTTC. Its translation is CASSFSARYEQYF. This rearrangement joins TRBV7-9 to TRBJ2-7; D gene unclear. With 3 bases removed from V and 4 bases from J, the gap between germline ends came to 10 bases. Germline CDR1 SEHNR, CDR2 FQNEAQ (reference sequence). The CDR3 covers 13 residues.

This clonotype has a count of ten or more. The chain combines TRBV2 with TRBJ2-3, with TRBD2 identical over 7 bases. This CDR3 is built from 16 residues. V was clipped by 6 bases and J by 3 bases; unmatched bases: 12. Germline assignment: CDR1 SNHLY and CDR2 FYNNEI. CDR3 protein: CASSSRLRTSTDTQYF. CDR3 in DNA: TGTGCCAGCAGCTCGAGGTTGCGGACTAGTACAGATACGCAGTATTTT.

There are many counts of this clonotype. The rearrangement links TRBV18 to TRBJ2-3; a weak D match, TRBD1 (5 bases). There are 12 residues in the CDR3. Germline V lookup: CDR1 KGHSH, CDR2 LQKENI. V was cut by 4 bases and J by 5 bases, with 7 bases left in between. The CDR3 DNA sequence: TGTGCCAGCTCACGCAGGGAAGATACGCAGTATTTT. This encodes CASSRREDTQYF.

This clonotype occurred many times. The chain uses TRBV28 and TRBJ2-7; 10 positions match TRBD1. Germline lookup yields CDR1 MDHEN and CDR2 SYDVKM. The V gene end was trimmed by 6 bases and the J gene end by 2 bases; junction bases not matched to a gene: 7. The CDR3 contains 15 residues. In nucleotides, the CDR3 is TGTGCCAGCAGAGACCGGGACAGGGGTACCTACGAGCAGTACTTC. Protein: CASRDRDRGTYEQYF.

This clonotype was observed at least ten times. J is TRBJ2-5 and V is TRBV6-1; no clear D. V lost 7 bases, J lost 0 bases, and 12 bases lay in between. This CDR3 is built from 14 residues. Per the germline V gene, CDR1 is MNHNS and CDR2 is SASEGT. As DNA, the CDR3 is TGTGCCAGCATGATGGCGAGAAACCAAGAGACCCAGTACTTC. Amino acid sequence: CASMMARNQETQYF.

This clonotype came up a few times. The chain joins TRBV6-5 to TRBJ2-5; tentatively, D is TRBD2 (6 bases). The V end lost 3 bases, the J end lost 2 bases, and 10 bases lay between the germline ends. The CDR3 runs to 14 residues. CDR1 MNHEY and CDR2 SVGAGI come from the germline V gene. CDR3 coding DNA: TGTGCCAGCAGTTATATCGGAGGGCAAGAGACCCAGTACTTC. Translating it yields CASSYIGGQETQYF.

This clonotype has ten or more counts. This chain links TRBV28 with TRBJ2-7, with 14 bases identical to TRBD2. The CDR3 has 18 residues. Germline trimming cut 8 bases from V and 3 bases from J; bases unmatched to any gene: 15. Germline V CDR1 and CDR2: MDHEN, SYDVKM. CDR3 sequence (DNA): TGTGCCAGCCTAGAAGGACTAGCGGGAGGATATGGTCGCTACGAGCAGTACTTC. The encoded protein is CASLEGLAGGYGRYEQYF.

The chain couples TRBV3-1 to TRBJ2-7, with 10 bases lining up with TRBD1. Germline-derived CDR1 and CDR2 are LGHDT and YNNKEL (reference sequence). The CDR3 is 15 amino acids. Trimming cost V 2 bases and J 3 bases; bases outside gene matches: 4. In DNA, the CDR3 is TGTGCCAGCAGCCAAACCGGACAGGGGGACTACGAGCAGTACTTC. This sequence encodes CASSQTGQGDYEQYF.

This clonotype was recorded at least ten times. The chain links TRBV7-9 to TRBJ2-1, with 8 nucleotides matching TRBD2. This CDR3 is built from 15 residues. Germline CDR1 and CDR2: SEHNR and FQNEAQ (reference sequence). V lost 5 bases and J lost 2; bases outside the gene matches: 5. The CDR3: CASSQSGGTYNEQFF. The CDR3 DNA reads as TGTGCCAGCAGCCAGAGCGGGGGTACCTACAATGAGCAGTTCTTC.

This clonotype occurred a few times. The chain carries TRBV3-1 and TRBJ2-3; D tentatively fits TRBD1 or TRBD2 (5 bases each). The CDR3 extends over 16 amino acids. V gave up 5 bases and J gave up 2 bases, with 17 bases separating them. Germline V gene data show CDR1 as LGHDT and CDR2 as YNNKEL (reference sequence). CDR3 in DNA: TGTGCCAGCAGCAAAGGGACCTCGATTGCCACAGATACGCAGTATTTT. It encodes CASSKGTSIATDTQYF.